The T cell receptor (beta chain) described here comes from a study of CD8+ T cells in alopecia areata (dated by TCRdb to 2016 to 2018). Some background on the complete study: The treated patients, all with moderate-to-severe alopecia areata, were enrolled in an open-label pilot trial of oral tofacitinib given at 5 to 10 mg twice daily. Biopsies were taken from tofacitinib-treated patients at baseline and again at 4 and 24 weeks into treatment, and several of those patients also had a later scalp biopsy. For the treated patients, the SALT score, which quantifies what percentage of scalp surface area is affected, served as the measure of disease severity. Tofacitinib was administered for 6 to 18 months, and 6 months of follow-up off drug were then conducted to assess delayed response and recurrence. The study used high-throughput TCRbeta sequencing to examine T cell clonal expansion in alopecia areata, in both the C3H/HeJ mouse model and human patients. RNA was extracted with the PAXgene miRNA kit for fixed scalp, the miRNeasy kit for PBMCs, and the RNeasy kit for mouse skin. Amplification of TCRbeta CDR3 regions was done by immunoSEQ multiplex PCR using 35 Vbeta forward primers and 13 Jbeta reverse primers. Scalp tissue and sorted CD4+ and CD8+ peripheral blood T cells from patchy and totalis/universalis alopecia areata patients and from healthy controls were covered by human TCRbeta sequencing. Scalp clonality was compared across normal scalp (n=4), patchy alopecia areata scalp (n=8), and alopecia totalis/universalis scalp (n=8). The full study reports these points: The treated cohort was small, with a single nonresponder, so links between baseline CD8+ expansion and response need larger studies. TCR sequences shared between patients were less clear than in mice, possibly partly because of HLA diversity in the patient population. Unlike mouse skin, which is dominated by gammadelta T cells, normal human skin has resident alphabeta T cells that are also sequenced, and this complicates analysis of the scalp TCR repertoire. Many expanded lesional clones were found to persist in scalp and blood during tofacitinib treatment, and relapse after treatment cessation may be partly explained by this persistence. Compared with normal scalp, lesional scalp, particularly in alopecia totalis/universalis, had higher clonality and more expanded CD8+ clones, which suggests antigenic drive. Tofacitinib significantly lowered scalp clonality and the number of expanded CD8+ clones among the top 100 scalp clones.

Receptors were amplified or captured by the immunoSEQ multiplex PCR assay. RNA was extracted from all samples and reverse transcribed into cDNA, which served as template for TCR sequencing. SuperScript III was used for first-strand cDNA synthesis, primed with a 2:1 mix of oligo-dT and random hexamers. A synthetic immune receptor repertoire was used to assess amplification bias, and residual bias was removed computationally. Processing in the source paper ran as follows. After raw reads were preprocessed to remove errors, the CDR3 was defined following IMGT conventions as running from the conserved cysteine to phenylalanine. Clonality was calculated as 1 minus Shannon entropy normalized by log2 of the number of productive unique TCRs. Scalp TCRbeta sequences were cross-referenced with sorted blood CD4 and CD8 repertoires so that the CD4 or CD8 identity of scalp clones could be inferred. TCRdb mirrors the immuneACCESS table, restricted to in-frame sequences. Some clones are absent from its copies; in checked studies, under half trace to an unresolved V gene, and the reason for the others is unknown. D and trimming come from the DNA, and the V and J calls and clone size come from that table. The sample table records roughly 120,000 clones; 50% to 65% of these occur just once. The ten largest clones take up around 3.4% of the sample.

Its CDR3 holds 14 amino acids, cysteine through phenylalanine. Only the CDR3 DNA is retained, 42 bases long and in frame from the first base. Based on the germline V gene (reference sequence), the CDR1 and CDR2 sequences are SEHNR and FQNEAQ. At the junction V is shortened by 4 bases and J by 5 bases, with 14 bases in between. In light of the paper, this sample's time point label describes: roughly 26 weeks on oral tofacitinib. Per the publication, the treatment or condition label means: oral pan-JAK inhibitor, 5-10 mg twice daily. Lesional scalp punch biopsies and peripheral blood were obtained from alopecia areata patients. PBMCs were separated by density centrifugation and stained for CD3, CD4 and CD8, after which CD4+ and CD8+ T cells were sorted on a FACSAria. As concerns this clone: The specificity of this receptor is unknown. Base qualities are not provided; no much larger clone lies one nucleotide away.

The sequence derives from a human donor with alopecia areata. The input for sequencing was CD4+ T cells sorted from blood, taken at week 24, from a patient treated with tofacitinib. The chain couples TRBV7-9 to TRBJ1-2; the D gene assignment is ambiguous. The CDR3 region reads CASSSVSNWYGYTF. DNA sequence: TGTGCCAGCAGCTCTGTTTCGAATTGGTATGGCTACACCTTC.